This T cell receptor (beta chain) came from a study of PD-1 blockade in classical Hodgkin lymphoma. At the level of the study: Patients were infused with nivolumab 3 mg/kg every 2 weeks.

Libraries were prepared by immunoSEQ multiplex PCR; TCRdb keeps only in-frame clonotypes and omits some of them. In the table there are about 26,000 clones, around 64% of which are singletons. Each and every patient relapsed after autologous stem cell transplantation, and patients got differing brentuximab vedotin exposure. Best outcomes ranged across complete response, partial response and progressive disease. There are a few counts of this clone. Its antigen is not known. Whole-study results and caveats: Similar baseline diversity was found in complete responders and newly diagnosed patients.

The sample here was peripheral blood mononuclear cells (PBMCs), taken before the second cycle of nivolumab. The TCR comes from a human donor with classical Hodgkin lymphoma.

CDR3 in DNA: TGTGCCAGCAGTGAAGAGCGGTTCAGGACCGGGGAGCTGTTTTTT. Translation: CASSEERFRTGELFF. The rearrangement links TRBV2 to TRBJ2-2, with a tentative D call TRBD2 (5 bases). Looked up from germline, CDR1 is SNHLY and CDR2 is FYNNEI. CDR3 length: 15 residues. The ends were cut back, 1 base at V and 5 bases at J, with 11 bases in the middle.